This T cell receptor (beta chain) comes out of a study of cytomegalovirus exposure and HLA in healthy donors. This clone was counted between two and nine times. Its antigen is not identified. Study-wide findings and caveats: It was reported that TCR beta sequences correctly inferred the HLA-A and HLA-B alleles for most subjects.

Unmatched junction bases numbered 8, after V lost 6 bases and J lost 4 bases. Germline values: CDR1 SNHLY, CDR2 FYNNEI. This CDR3 is 15 amino acids long. Vbeta (60) and Jbeta (13) primers were used in the PCR. Generated by immunoSEQ multiplex PCR, the TCRdb table keeps only in-frame clones and is missing some. Of under 200,000 clones in the sample, 73% were seen once. Sequencing used PBMCs. This receptor was taken from a woman aged 18-29 years in good health and CMV-seropositive. The chain combines TRBV2 with TRBJ1-5; TRBD1 aligns across 8 bases. CDR3 bases: TGTGCCAGCAGAATGACAGGGGCACGGAATCAGCCCCAGCATTTT. This encodes CASRMTGARNQPQHF. Full variable domain (outside the CDR3, taken from reference TRBV2 and TRBJ1-5): EPEVTQTPSHQVTQMGQEVILRCVPISNHLYFYWYRQILGQKVEFLVSFYNNEISEKSEIFDDQFSVERPDGSNFTLKIRSTKLEDSAMYFCASRMTGARNQPQHFGDGTRLSIL.